Listed below are T cell receptor beta chains from one sample, sequenced in a study of blood T cell repertoires in COVID-19. The method was immunoSEQ multiplex PCR; TCRdb's version includes in-frame clones alone and lacks a portion of them. Of 150,000 to 200,000 clones in the sample, about nine tenths were seen once. Material for sequencing was peripheral blood. The source is a man aged 18 to 29 with COVID-19, enrolled during active disease. The CDR3 runs from the conserved cysteine through the conserved F or W. D genes are given only for firm matches. Expanded clones get a size class; other rows say once, few or many, or leave the size out.

v_call,clone_size,j_call,d_call,cdr3_aa,cdr3_nt
TRBV15,-,TRBJ2-7,TRBD1,CATSKDGTVYEQYF,TGTGCCACCAGCAAAGACGGGACAGTGTACGAGCAGTACTTC
TRBV19,few,TRBJ2-2,-,CASSIREFTGELFF,TGTGCCAGTAGTATCAGGGAATTCACCGGGGAGCTGTTTTTT
TRBV27,once,TRBJ1-4,-,CASRLRGRAGEKLLF,TGTGCCAGCAGGCTACGGGGTAGGGCGGGTGAAAAACTGCTTTTT
TRBV15,-,TRBJ2-7,-,CATSRDRGRGGEQYF,TGTGCCACCAGCAGAGATCGAGGCAGGGGTGGAGAGCAGTACTTC
TRBV7-6,-,TRBJ2-2,TRBD2,CASSTWTSGALNTGELFF,TGTGCCAGCAGCACTTGGACTAGCGGGGCGTTGAACACCGGGGAGCTGTTTTTT
TRBV7-8,-,TRBJ2-7,TRBD1,CASRDRGGEQYF,TGTGCCAGCAGAGACAGGGGAGGCGAGCAGTACTTC
TRBV5-1,once,TRBJ2-1,-,CASSLAQGHNEQFF,TGCGCCAGCAGCTTGGCACAGGGCCACAATGAGCAGTTCTTC
TRBV6-2/TRBV6-3,few,TRBJ2-2,-,CASSYPHITGELFF,TGTGCCAGCAGTTACCCGCACATCACCGGGGAGCTGTTTTTT
TRBV29-1,-,TRBJ2-5,TRBD2,CSVGASGAMYF,TGCAGCGTCGGGGCTAGCGGGGCCATGTACTTC
TRBV28,-,TRBJ2-2,-,CASSLYTGTPGSGELFF,TGTGCCAGCAGTTTATACACAGGGACCCCAGGGTCCGGGGAGCTGTTTTTT
TRBV28,-,TRBJ2-6,-,CASRDFSGAGANVLTF,TGTGCCAGCAGGGACTTTAGTGGGGCTGGGGCCAACGTCCTGACTTTC
TRBV9,-,TRBJ2-2,TRBD2,CASSVDGRANTGELFF,TGTGCCAGCAGCGTAGACGGGAGGGCTAACACCGGGGAGCTGTTTTTT
TRBV27,-,TRBJ1-4,TRBD1,CASSGGQPNEKLFF,TGTGCCAGCAGTGGGGGACAGCCTAATGAAAAACTGTTTTTT
TRBV6-2/TRBV6-3,-,TRBJ1-1,-,CASSAQGRRSEAFF,TGTGCCAGCAGTGCCCAGGGCCGTCGGTCTGAAGCTTTCTTT
TRBV28,-,TRBJ2-7,-,CASRRDRSYSYEQYF,TGTGCCAGCAGGCGCGACAGGTCCTACTCCTACGAGCAGTACTTC
TRBV4-3,few,TRBJ2-7,-,CASSQGIFVYEQYF,TGCGCCAGCAGCCAAGGTATTTTCGTCTACGAGCAGTACTTC
TRBV6-2/TRBV6-3,-,TRBJ1-1,TRBD1,CASSLQGARDTEAFF,TGTGCCAGCAGTCTTCAGGGGGCGCGGGACACTGAAGCTTTCTTT
TRBV6-6,-,TRBJ1-1,TRBD1,CASSYRGHVTEAFF,TGTGCCAGCAGTTATAGGGGGCATGTCACTGAAGCTTTCTTT
TRBV25-1,-,TRBJ2-5,-,CASSLFRGYTQETQYF,TGTGCCAGCAGTCTTTTTAGGGGGTACACCCAAGAGACCCAGTACTTC
TRBV6-5,-,TRBJ1-5,-,CASSTGPSNQPQHF,TGTGCCAGCAGTACAGGTCCTTCTAATCAGCCCCAGCATTTT
TRBV11-2,-,TRBJ1-1,TRBD1,CASSPIQGPMNTEAFF,TGTGCCAGCAGCCCAATACAGGGGCCCATGAACACTGAAGCTTTCTTT
TRBV7-7,-,TRBJ2-5,-,CASSETDKRQETQYF,TGTGCTAGCAGCGAGACGGACAAGAGACAAGAGACCCAGTACTTC
TRBV5-6,-,TRBJ2-7,TRBD2,CASSQPAGAAYEQYF,TGTGCCAGCAGCCAACCAGCGGGGGCCGCCTACGAGCAGTACTTC
TRBV3-1/TRBV3-2,-,TRBJ2-5,TRBD1,CASSQDTGTVKETQYF,TGTGCCAGCAGCCAAGATACGGGGACAGTAAAAGAGACCCAGTACTTC
TRBV10-2,-,TRBJ1-2,TRBD1,CASSEPGQGYGYTF,TGCGCCAGCAGTGAGCCGGGACAGGGTTATGGCTACACCTTC
TRBV2,-,TRBJ1-5,TRBD1,CASSLGTGWSNQPQHF,TGTGCCAGCAGCCTTGGGACAGGGTGGTCGAATCAGCCCCAGCATTTT
TRBV5-1,-,TRBJ2-2,-,CASSLVGGLAGELFF,TGCGCCAGCAGCTTGGTGGGGGGGCTCGCCGGGGAGCTGTTTTTT
TRBV11-2,few,TRBJ1-5,TRBD1,CASSAWTGARNQPQHF,TGTGCCAGCAGCGCCTGGACAGGGGCCCGCAATCAGCCCCAGCATTTT
TRBV4-1,-,TRBJ1-1,TRBD1,CASSQGNRGENTEAFF,TGCGCCAGCAGCCAAGGAAACAGGGGGGAGAACACTGAAGCTTTCTTT
TRBV5-1,few,TRBJ1-1,-,CASSDSLNTEAFF,TGCGCCAGCAGCGACAGCTTGAACACTGAAGCTTTCTTT
TRBV4-1,-,TRBJ2-7,-,CASSQGHGPSVYEQYF,TGCGCCAGCAGCCAAGGGCATGGTCCTAGCGTCTACGAGCAGTACTTC
TRBV29-1,few,TRBJ2-1,TRBD2,CSVEGLAGGPGEQFF,TGCAGCGTTGAGGGACTAGCGGGAGGGCCGGGTGAGCAGTTCTTC
TRBV25-1,-,TRBJ1-3,-,CASSESPVRNTGNTIYF,TGTGCCAGCAGTGAATCGCCAGTCCGTAATACGGGAAACACCATATATTTT
TRBV29-1,few,TRBJ2-1,-,CSVERGSYNEQFF,TGCAGCGTTGAAAGGGGTTCCTACAATGAGCAGTTCTTC
TRBV30,-,TRBJ1-2,TRBD1,CAWSPTGSNYGYTF,TGTGCCTGGAGCCCGACAGGGAGTAACTATGGCTACACCTTC
TRBV28,-,TRBJ2-2,TRBD2,CASSNRPGTSGRRPGELFF,TGTGCCAGCAGTAACCGACCCGGGACTAGCGGGAGAAGACCCGGGGAGCTGTTTTTT
TRBV2,-,TRBJ2-3,-,CASSDRSGPSTDTQYF,TGTGCCAGCAGTGATCGTAGCGGACCTAGCACAGATACGCAGTATTTT
TRBV5-5,-,TRBJ1-3,-,CASSFSGGSGNTIYF,TGTGCCAGCAGCTTCTCGGGAGGTTCTGGAAACACCATATATTTT
TRBV5-6,-,TRBJ2-2,-,CASSSDSAGELFF,TGTGCCAGCAGCTCGGACAGCGCCGGGGAGCTGTTTTTT
TRBV19,-,TRBJ2-2,-,CASQQENTGELFF,TGTGCCAGCCAACAGGAGAACACCGGGGAGCTGTTTTTT
TRBV9,-,TRBJ2-7,-,CASSVDVQGRHEQYF,TGTGCCAGCAGCGTAGATGTACAGGGGAGGCACGAGCAGTACTTC
TRBV20-1,-,TRBJ2-7,-,CSVRESREQYF,TGCAGTGTTCGGGAGTCGAGGGAGCAGTACTTC
TRBV6-5,-,TRBJ1-6,-,CASSYSTLANSPLHF,TGTGCCAGCAGTTACTCGACTCTGGCGAATTCACCCCTCCACTTT
TRBV19,once,TRBJ1-2,TRBD1,CASSIDLTGDYGYTF,TGTGCCAGTAGTATAGATCTCACAGGGGATTATGGCTACACCTTC
TRBV7-9,-,TRBJ1-1,TRBD1,CASSSTGPGWGNTEAFF,TGTGCCAGCAGCTCGACAGGGCCCGGTTGGGGGAATACTGAAGCTTTCTTT
TRBV28,-,TRBJ1-1,-,CATWRWDTEAFF,TGTGCCACCTGGCGGTGGGACACTGAAGCTTTCTTT
TRBV5-6,-,TRBJ2-2,TRBD2,CASSPGTSGELFF,TGTGCCAGCAGCCCCGGGACTAGCGGGGAGCTGTTTTTT
TRBV7-2,-,TRBJ2-1,TRBD2,CASSQNPARLAGAYNEQFF,TGTGCCAGCAGCCAGAACCCGGCAAGACTAGCGGGCGCCTACAATGAGCAGTTCTTC
TRBV28,once,TRBJ2-3,-,CALGRVGATDTQYF,TGTGCCCTCGGCAGGGTGGGTGCCACAGATACGCAGTATTTT
TRBV10-3,few,TRBJ2-7,-,CAISGAPGERSIEQYF,TGTGCCATCAGTGGGGCCCCAGGGGAGCGATCCATCGAGCAGTACTTC
TRBV7-9,-,TRBJ2-7,TRBD2,CASSFFQGTSGRYEQYF,TGTGCCAGCAGCTTTTTCCAAGGGACTAGCGGCCGCTACGAGCAGTACTTC
TRBV19,-,TRBJ1-2,-,CASSIRVSASGYTF,TGTGCCAGTAGTATCAGGGTCTCGGCATCTGGCTACACCTTC